Below, 25 T cell receptor beta chains from the same sample are listed, as sequenced in a study of tumor-infiltrating lymphocytes in primary liver carcinoma. The source of the blood RNA was unsorted whole blood, and germline DNA was extracted as well. TCR beta cDNA was reverse-transcribed from about 0.45 ug of total RNA. The reaction used a constant-region primer and ProtoScript II reverse transcriptase. ARM-PCR was slightly modified, and three nested multiplex PCR rounds with it gave rise to the TCR beta libraries. TRBV1-TRBV30 forward and Cbeta reverse primers drove the first two roughly 10-cycle rounds. TCRdb re-called the multiplex PCR reads through MiXCR, storing one row per CDR3 protein. The table lists hundreds of thousands of distinct CDR3 sequences, 50% to 60% of them singletons. The sequenced sample consisted of peripheral blood. These receptors all stem from a woman aged 25 to 39 with primary liver carcinoma and hepatitis B virus infection.

The CDR3 DNA reads as TGTGCCAGCAGCATTTCTAGCGGACCGGGGGTGTTGTTCTTC. This codes for CASSISSGPGVLFF. The rearrangement links TRBV7-3 to TRBJ2-1, with 7 nucleotides matching TRBD2. Germline V gives CDR1 SGHTA, CDR2 FQGTGA. Trimming at V came to 5 bases and at J to 15 bases, leaving 16 bases not matched to a gene. The CDR3 extends over 14 amino acids.

Note on this clonotype: A much more abundant neighbour one base away suggests this may be a read error. The V and J genes are TRBV12-3 or TRBV12-4 and TRBJ1-2; D unclear. This CDR3 has 13 residues. V was cut by 5 bases and J by 7 bases, with 14 bases left in between. The CDR3 is CASSILNTGGYTF. The CDR3 DNA follows: TGTGCCAGCAGTATATTAAATACTGGTGGCTACACCTTC.

This clonotype was observed once. One junction end does not reproduce the germline sequence, and a read error may be involved. The V and J genes are TRBV5-6 and TRBJ2-7, with D perhaps assigned TRBD1 or TRBD2 (5 bases each). Germline V gene lookup returns CDR1 SGHDT and CDR2 YYEEEE. The CDR3 loop spans 19 amino acids. Here the CDR3 DNA reads TGTGCCAGCAACTTGGGCCGCCCTCCCGGGGCGCTTGAATCGGGGGAGCAGTACTTC. It yields the protein CASNLGRPPGALESGEQYF.

With respect to this clonotype: Being one base from a much bigger clone, this may be a read error. The genes are TRBV5-6 and TRBJ1-5; possibly TRBD1 for D (6 bases). Germline CDR1 SGHDT, CDR2 YYEEEE. The CDR3 spans 14 residues. Trimming pared 9 bases from V and 4 bases from J, leaving 17 bases between. CDR3 DNA: TGTGCCAACAGTCTAGGACAGATAAATCAGCCCCAGCATTTT. It specifies CANSLGQINQPQHF.

The chain employs TRBV4-2 and TRBJ2-1, with D possibly matching TRBD1 (6 bases). Germline assignment: CDR1 LGHNA and CDR2 YNFKEQ. The CDR3 loop spans 14 amino acids. V was cut by 3 bases and J by 4 bases, with 10 bases left in between. This chain's CDR3 is CASSQAGAYNEQFF. The CDR3 DNA reads as TGTGCCAGCAGCCAGGCAGGGGCTTACAATGAGCAGTTCTTC.

The chain has TRBV30 and TRBJ1-1; weak D call: TRBD1 (5 bases). Trimming took off 0 bases at V and 4 bases at J, with 9 bases between the two ends. Germline loops: CDR1 GTSNPN, CDR2 SVGIG (reference sequence). The CDR3 spans 13 residues. CDR3 in DNA: TGTGCCTGGAGTGTTTGGGGGGGCACTGAAGCTTTCTTT. This gives the protein CAWSVWGGTEAFF.

The sample holds a few counts of this clonotype. The V call is TRBV5-5, the J call TRBJ1-2; 8 bases fit TRBD1. The CDR3 runs 14 residues. The V segment lost 5 bases and the J segment 5 bases; nucleotides outside the gene matches: 8. In germline, CDR1 is SGHKS, CDR2 YYEKEE (reference sequence). CDR3 DNA: TGTGCCAGCAGATTTGGACAGGGAGGATATGGCTACACCTTC. This translates into CASRFGQGGYGYTF.

This clonotype was seen repeatedly, ten times or more. J is TRBJ2-1 and V is TRBV6-1, with 12 bases that match TRBD2. The V gene's germline CDR1 is MNHNS and CDR2 SASEGT. V dropped 3 bases and J dropped 6; count of bases not matched to a gene: 3. The CDR3 runs 15 residues. The CDR3 DNA reads as TGTGCCAGCAGTGAGACTAGCGGGAGAGGCAATGAGCAGTTCTTC. It codes for CASSETSGRGNEQFF.

The rearrangement uses TRBV12-3 or TRBV12-4 and TRBJ2-1, with D perhaps being TRBD1 or TRBD2 (7 bases each). The CDR3 is made up of 15 amino acids. Between the trimmed V and J ends, which lost 4 bases and 12 bases, there was a span of 22 bases. CDR3 residues: CASSSQGGSYHGQFF. The CDR3 region has the DNA TGTGCCAGCAGTTCCCAGGGGGGGTCCTACCATGGGCAGTTCTTC.

About this clonotype: A read error may be the cause here, since a much bigger clone is one base away. The gene calls are TRBV12-3 or TRBV12-4 and TRBJ2-3; D is possibly TRBD1 (5 bases). CDR3 size: 13 residues. The CDR3 is CASSSPATDMQYF. The CDR3 DNA sequence: TGTGCCAGCAGTTCACCCGCGACAGATATGCAGTATTTT.

Concerning this clonotype: A clone one base away is much larger, so this may be a read error. The chain uses TRBV12-3 or TRBV12-4 and TRBJ2-3; D unclear. The CDR3 length is 16 residues. V was trimmed by 3 bases and J by 5 bases, leaving 18 bases between them. CDR3 loop: CASSFYNPAALDTQYF. The CDR3 coding sequence is TGTGCCAGCAGTTTTTATAACCCAGCAGCCCTAGATACGCAGTATTTT.

A remark on this clonotype: Given the absence of the conserved phenylalanine or tryptophan at the CDR3 end, a read error is likely. V gene TRBV12-3 or TRBV12-4 combines with J gene TRBJ2-1; no clear D. The CDR3 is 11 amino acids. CDR3 protein: CASSFGYEQFS. The CDR3 DNA follows: TGTGCCAGCAGTTTCGGTTATGAACAGTTCTCC.

The chain combines TRBV11-2 with TRBJ2-3; 11 bases align to TRBD2. The CDR3 runs to 17 residues. With 2 bases clipped from V and 7 bases from J, the junction kept 11 bases outside the gene matches. Germline CDR1 SGHAT, CDR2 FQNNGV. CDR3 loop: CASSLIGSGRAANTQYF. The CDR3, as DNA: TGTGCCAGCAGCTTAATTGGTAGCGGGAGGGCCGCAAATACGCAGTATTTT.

The J gene is TRBJ2-2, the V gene TRBV6-6; 11 bases align to TRBD2. Germline-derived CDR1 and CDR2 are MNHNY and SVGAGI (reference sequence). Trimming cost V 0 bases and J 2 bases; bases outside gene matches: 5. This CDR3 has 18 residues. The chain's CDR3 is CASSYSLGTSGNTGELFF. DNA for the CDR3: TGTGCCAGCAGTTACTCGTTAGGGACTAGCGGAAACACCGGGGAGCTGTTTTTT.

This clonotype was observed once. This may arise from a read error, as a much more abundant clone is one base away. The gene calls are TRBV29-1 and TRBJ1-2; D is perhaps TRBD1 (5 bases). The germline V and J ends were trimmed by 5 bases and 4 bases, with 26 bases remaining between them. Germline V lookup: CDR1 SQVTM, CDR2 ANQGSEA. The CDR3 sequence is 17 residues long. CDR3 residues: CSVPYVRAEKGIYGYTF. The CDR3 coding sequence is TGCAGCGTTCCCTACGTCCGGGCAGAAAAGGGGATCTATGGCTACACCTTC. Full variable domain (missing parts from reference TRBV29-1 and TRBJ1-2): SAVISQKPSRDICQRGTSLTIQCQVDSQVTMMFWYRQQPGQSLTLIATANQGSEATYESGFVIDKFPISRPNLTFSTLTVSNMSPEDSSIYLCSVPYVRAEKGIYGYTFGSGTRLTVV.

As for this clonotype: A read error may produce the germline difference seen at one junction end. The J gene is TRBJ2-7, the V gene TRBV11-2; 9 positions match TRBD2. In germline, CDR1 is SGHAT, CDR2 FQNNGV. The CDR3 length is 15 residues. The CDR3 nucleotides are TGTGCCGGCAGCTTTACCAATAGCGGGAGTAACGAGCAGCACTTC. Its translation is CAGSFTNSGSNEQHF. Filled out from reference TRBV11-2 and TRBJ2-7, the complete variable domain reads EAGVAQSPRYKIIEKRQSVAFWCNPISGHATLYWYQQILGQGPKLLIQFQNNGVVDDSQLPKDRFSAERLKGVDSTLKIQPAKLEDSAVYLCAGSFTNSGSNEQHFGPGTRLTVT.

In the case of this clonotype: A much larger clonotype is one base distant, so this may be a read error. This chain uses TRBV6-6 with TRBJ1-5; the match to TRBD1 covers 9 bases. The germline V gene encodes CDR1 MNHNY and CDR2 SVGAGI (reference sequence). This CDR3 is built from 13 residues. CDR3 protein: CASSRDRAQPQRF. CDR3 in DNA: TGTGCCAGCAGTCGGGACAGGGCGCAGCCCCAGCGTTTT.

A note on this clonotype: One junction end disagrees with the germline gene, perhaps due to a read error. This chain joins TRBV5-1 and TRBJ2-5; unclear D gene. Germline V gives CDR1 SGHRS, CDR2 YFSETQ. This CDR3 is built from 15 residues. The chain's CDR3 is CASSLVARLQETQNF. CDR3 DNA sequence: TGCGCCAGCAGCTTAGTGGCACGGCTTCAAGAGACCCAGAACTTC.

This chain links TRBV11-3 with TRBJ2-7; D is undetermined. The CDR3 runs 13 residues. Germline-derived CDR1 and CDR2 are SGHNT and YENEEA. V lost 10 bases and J lost 5, with 18 bases in between. CDR3 loop: CAIIFSHVDEQYF. The CDR3 DNA follows: TGTGCCATCATCTTCAGTCACGTGGACGAGCAGTACTTC.

Details on this clonotype: Since a much larger clone is just one base distant, this may be a read error. V gene TRBV29-1 combines with J gene TRBJ2-7; D may match TRBD1 or TRBD2 (6 bases each). The length of the CDR3 is 14 residues. Trimming pared 7 bases from V and 2 bases from J, leaving 18 bases between. Germline V gives CDR1 SQVTM, CDR2 ANQGSEA. The CDR3 loop reads CSALGGEKTYEQYF. DNA for the CDR3: TGCAGCGCCCTGGGGGGCGAGAAAACCTACGAGCAGTACTTC.

The sample holds a few counts of this clonotype. The rearrangement joins TRBV5-4 to TRBJ2-2; D is possibly TRBD2 (5 bases). Germline CDR1 SGHNT, CDR2 YYREEE (reference sequence). The V gene lost 4 bases and the J gene lost 6 bases, with 19 bases spanning the gap. CDR3 length: 16 residues. In DNA, the CDR3 is TGTGCCAGCAGCGATTCAAGCGGAAGGCCCCCCGGGGAGCTGTTTTTT. It codes for CASSDSSGRPPGELFF.

The table lists this clonotype with a few counts. The V call is TRBV5-5, the J call TRBJ1-6; D uncertain. The CDR3 is 13 residues long. The germline gives CDR1 SGHKS, CDR2 YYEKEE (reference sequence). V was cut by 7 bases and J by 0 bases, with 5 bases left in between. The CDR3 region is CASGSSYNSPLHF. In DNA, the CDR3 is TGTGCCAGCGGGAGCTCCTATAATTCACCCCTCCACTTT.

Only a few counts were recorded for this clonotype. The chain recombines TRBV7-9 with TRBJ2-7; 8 bases match TRBD1. The CDR3 is made up of 15 amino acids. Unmatched junction bases numbered 6, after V lost 3 bases and J lost 2 bases. Per the germline V gene, CDR1 is SEHNR and CDR2 is FQNEAQ (reference sequence). The CDR3 DNA reads as TGTGCCAGCAGCTTCACAGGGGGGCAAACCTACGAGCAGTACTTC. This sequence encodes CASSFTGGQTYEQYF.

The rearrangement uses TRBV5-4 and TRBJ2-3, with a tentative D call TRBD2 (6 bases). The CDR3 consists of 15 residues. Germline lookup yields CDR1 SGHNT and CDR2 YYREEE (reference sequence). The V end lost 1 base, the J end lost 2 bases, and 11 bases lay between the germline ends. The CDR3 loop reads CASSLWGDLTDTQYF. DNA of the CDR3: TGTGCCAGCAGCTTGTGGGGGGACCTCACAGATACGCAGTATTTT.

To note about this clonotype: Since a much larger clone is just one base distant, this may be a read error. V usage is TRBV6-1 and J usage is TRBJ1-1; 8 bases are a match to TRBD1. The CDR3 runs to 15 residues. The ends lost 8 bases at V and 5 bases at J; junction bases unmatched: 13. Germline V lookup: CDR1 MNHNS, CDR2 SASEGT. The CDR3 region has the DNA TGTGCCAGCTCTAAACATGGACAGGGTTTGACTGAAGCTTTCTTT. Encoded protein: CASSKHGQGLTEAFF.